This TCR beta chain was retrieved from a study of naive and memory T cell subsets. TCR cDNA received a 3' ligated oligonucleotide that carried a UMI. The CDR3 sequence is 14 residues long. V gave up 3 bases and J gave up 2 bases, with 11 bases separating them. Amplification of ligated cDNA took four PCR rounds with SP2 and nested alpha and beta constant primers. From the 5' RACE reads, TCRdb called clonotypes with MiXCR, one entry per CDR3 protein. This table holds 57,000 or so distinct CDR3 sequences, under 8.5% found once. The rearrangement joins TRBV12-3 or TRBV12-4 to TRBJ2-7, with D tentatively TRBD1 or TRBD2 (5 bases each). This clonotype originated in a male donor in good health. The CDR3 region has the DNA TGTGCCAGCAGTTTCTCAGGGAGTCCCTACGAGCAGTACTTC. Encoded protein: CASSFSGSPYEQYF.